The clone carrying this T cell receptor beta chain came up many times. The antigen is unknown. The CDR3 runs to 12 residues. The V end was cut by 5 bases, the J end by 10 bases, with 14 bases between. These data originate in a study of T cells after yellow fever vaccination. As for the study in general: Each low-cell-number fraction was prepared by means of SMART-Seq v4 Ultra Low Input. Broader study findings: Detected again after the booster were most primary-vaccination clones, at approximately 96% CD4 and nearly 90% CD8.

For TCR, cDNA came from 5'RACE template switching, which added a universal primer site and UMIs. MiXCR, run by TCRdb on the 5' RACE reads, gives a single entry per CDR3 protein. Counted here are 200,000 to 250,000 distinct CDR3 sequences, approximately 3.3% occurring once; the ten biggest clones make up approximately 3.5%. The chain employs TRBV12-3 or TRBV12-4 and TRBJ1-1; D gene unclear. The sequence was collected from a man younger than 35 who received the YFV17D yellow fever vaccine. The starting material was CD4+ T cells sorted from PBMCs, obtained 10 days after the yellow fever booster vaccination. The CDR3 DNA reads TGTGCCAGCAGTCTCGGGTCCCTCGGAGCTTTCTTT. Its protein is CASSLGSLGAFF.